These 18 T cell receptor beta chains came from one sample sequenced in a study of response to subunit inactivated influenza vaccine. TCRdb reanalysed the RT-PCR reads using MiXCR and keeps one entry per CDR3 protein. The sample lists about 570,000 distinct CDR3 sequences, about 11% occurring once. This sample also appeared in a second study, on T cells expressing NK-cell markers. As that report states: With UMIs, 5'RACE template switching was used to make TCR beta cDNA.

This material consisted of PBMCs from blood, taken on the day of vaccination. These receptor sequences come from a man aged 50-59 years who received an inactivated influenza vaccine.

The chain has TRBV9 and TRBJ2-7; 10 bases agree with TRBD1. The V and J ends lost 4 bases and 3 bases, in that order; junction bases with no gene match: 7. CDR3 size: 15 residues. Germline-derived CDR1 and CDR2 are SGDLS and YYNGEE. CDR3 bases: TGTGCCAGCAGCTCGACAGGGGGCTCCTACTACGAGCAGTACTTC. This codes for CASSSTGGSYYEQYF.

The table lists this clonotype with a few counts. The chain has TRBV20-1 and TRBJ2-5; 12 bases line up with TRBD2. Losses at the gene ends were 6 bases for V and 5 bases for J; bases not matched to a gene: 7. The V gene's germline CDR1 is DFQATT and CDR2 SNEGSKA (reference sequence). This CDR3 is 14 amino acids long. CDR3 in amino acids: CSAARLAGVETQYF. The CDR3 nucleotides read TGCAGTGCCGCAAGACTAGCGGGAGTGGAGACCCAGTACTTC.

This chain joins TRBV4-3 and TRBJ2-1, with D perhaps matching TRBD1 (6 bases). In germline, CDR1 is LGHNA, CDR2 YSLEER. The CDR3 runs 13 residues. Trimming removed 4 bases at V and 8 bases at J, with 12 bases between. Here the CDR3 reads CASSLQGAHEQFF. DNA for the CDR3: TGCGCCAGCAGCCTACAGGGTGCCCATGAGCAGTTCTTC.

This CDR3 reads CASSVASHGQGLYEQFF. The CDR3 DNA is TGTGCCAGCAGCGTAGCTTCCCATGGCCAGGGACTGTATGAGCAGTTCTTC. The V and J genes are TRBV9 and TRBJ2-1, with a possible D match to TRBD2 (6 bases). V lost 0 bases to trimming and J lost 8 bases, with 21 bases between them. The CDR3 has 17 residues. Germline V CDR1 and CDR2: SGDLS, YYNGEE.

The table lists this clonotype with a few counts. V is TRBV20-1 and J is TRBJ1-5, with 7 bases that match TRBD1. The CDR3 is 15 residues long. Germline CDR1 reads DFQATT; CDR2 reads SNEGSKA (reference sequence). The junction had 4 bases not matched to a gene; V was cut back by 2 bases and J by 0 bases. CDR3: CSARRTGYSNQPQHF. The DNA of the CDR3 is TGCAGTGCTAGAAGGACAGGCTATAGCAATCAGCCCCAGCATTTT.

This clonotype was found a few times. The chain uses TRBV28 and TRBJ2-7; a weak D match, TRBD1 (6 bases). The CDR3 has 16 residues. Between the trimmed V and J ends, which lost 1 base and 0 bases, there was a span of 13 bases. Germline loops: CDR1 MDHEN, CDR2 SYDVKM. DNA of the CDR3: TGTGCCAGCAGTTTATCCGTAGAGGACAGCTCCTACGAGCAGTACTTC. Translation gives CASSLSVEDSSYEQYF.

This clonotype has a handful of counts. The CDR3 DNA sequence: TGTGCCACCAGCAGAGAAACGGTGGGGACAGGGAATGAGCAGTTCTTC. Translating gives CATSRETVGTGNEQFF. V is TRBV15 and J is TRBJ2-1; 9 positions match TRBD1. The CDR3 is 16 amino acids. Germline values: CDR1 LNHNV, CDR2 YYDKDF (reference sequence). The V and J ends lost 0 bases and 7 bases, in that order; junction bases with no gene match: 7.

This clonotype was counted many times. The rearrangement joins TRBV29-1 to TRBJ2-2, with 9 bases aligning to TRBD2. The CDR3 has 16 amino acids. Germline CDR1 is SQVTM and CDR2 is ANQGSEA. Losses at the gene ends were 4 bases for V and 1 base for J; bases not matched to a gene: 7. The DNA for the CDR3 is TGCAGCGTTGTAGGAGCGGGAGGCTTGAACACCGGGGAGCTGTTTTTT. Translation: CSVVGAGGLNTGELFF.

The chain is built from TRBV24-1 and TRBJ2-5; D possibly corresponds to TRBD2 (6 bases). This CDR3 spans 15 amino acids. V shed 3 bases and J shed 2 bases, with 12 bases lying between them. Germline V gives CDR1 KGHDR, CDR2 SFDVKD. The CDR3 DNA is TGTGCCACCAGTGATCCCTCTAGCGTACAAGAGACCCAGTACTTC. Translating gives CATSDPSSVQETQYF.

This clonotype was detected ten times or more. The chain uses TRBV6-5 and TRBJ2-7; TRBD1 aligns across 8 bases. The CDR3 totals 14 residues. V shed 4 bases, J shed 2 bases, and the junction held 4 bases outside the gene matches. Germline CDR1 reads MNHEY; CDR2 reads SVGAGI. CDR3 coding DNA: TGTGCCAGCAGTTTCGACAGGGGAGCCTACGAGCAGTACTTC. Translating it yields CASSFDRGAYEQYF.

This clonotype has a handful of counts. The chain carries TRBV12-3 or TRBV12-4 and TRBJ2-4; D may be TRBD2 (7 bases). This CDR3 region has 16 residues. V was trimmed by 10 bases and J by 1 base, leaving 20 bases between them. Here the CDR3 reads CATSWGGRVAKNIQYF. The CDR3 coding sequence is TGTGCCACCTCCTGGGGGGGCAGGGTGGCCAAAAACATTCAGTACTTC.

CDR3 protein: CASSLALGGMNTEAFF. The CDR3 DNA reads TGTGCCAGCAGCTTAGCCCTGGGGGGAATGAACACTGAAGCTTTCTTT. J is TRBJ1-1 and V is TRBV7-2; a possible D gene is TRBD1 (5 bases). Trimming removed 0 bases from V and 0 bases from J, with 11 bases in between. CDR3 length: 16 residues. The germline gives CDR1 SGHTA, CDR2 FQGNSA.

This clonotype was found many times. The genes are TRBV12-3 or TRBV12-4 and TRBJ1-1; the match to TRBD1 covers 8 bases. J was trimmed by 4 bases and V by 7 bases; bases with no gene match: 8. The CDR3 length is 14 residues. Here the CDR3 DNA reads TGTGCCAGCACTGGACAGGGAATTTCCACTGAAGCTTTCTTT. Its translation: CASTGQGISTEAFF.

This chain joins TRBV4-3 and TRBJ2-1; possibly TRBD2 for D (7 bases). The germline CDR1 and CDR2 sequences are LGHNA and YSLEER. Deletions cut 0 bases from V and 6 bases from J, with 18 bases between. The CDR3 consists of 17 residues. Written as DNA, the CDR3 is TGCGCCAGCAGCCAAGACCTTTTGGGGGGGGCTCTCAATGAGCAGTTCTTC. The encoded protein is CASSQDLLGGALNEQFF.

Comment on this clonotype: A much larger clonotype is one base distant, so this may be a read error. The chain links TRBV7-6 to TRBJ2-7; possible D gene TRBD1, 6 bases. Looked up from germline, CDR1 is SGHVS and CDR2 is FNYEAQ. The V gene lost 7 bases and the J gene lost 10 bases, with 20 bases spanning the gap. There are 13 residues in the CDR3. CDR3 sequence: CASTSKMTGLQYF. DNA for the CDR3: TGTGCCAGCACCTCAAAAATGACAGGTCTTCAGTACTTC.

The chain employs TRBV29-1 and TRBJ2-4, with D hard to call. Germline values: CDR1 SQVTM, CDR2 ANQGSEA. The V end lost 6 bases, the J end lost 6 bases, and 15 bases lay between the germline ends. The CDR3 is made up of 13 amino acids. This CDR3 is CSVATAALNIQYF. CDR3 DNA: TGCAGCGTGGCCACGGCTGCTCTAAACATTCAGTACTTC.

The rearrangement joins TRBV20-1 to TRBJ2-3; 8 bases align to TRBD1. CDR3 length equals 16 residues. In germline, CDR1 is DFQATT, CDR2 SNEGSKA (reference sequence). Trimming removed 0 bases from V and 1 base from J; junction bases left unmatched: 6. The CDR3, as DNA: TGCAGTGCTAGAGATCGGACAGGGTGGGGCACAGATACGCAGTATTTT. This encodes CSARDRTGWGTDTQYF.

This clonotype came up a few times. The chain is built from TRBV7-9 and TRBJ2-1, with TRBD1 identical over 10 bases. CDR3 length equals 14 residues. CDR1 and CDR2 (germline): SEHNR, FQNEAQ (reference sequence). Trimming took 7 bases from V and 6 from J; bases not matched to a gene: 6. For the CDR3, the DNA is TGTGCCAGCACAAGACAGGGGGCTTCCAATGAGCAGTTCTTC. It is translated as CASTRQGASNEQFF.